This T cell receptor (beta chain) was sequenced in a study of OX40 agonist ivuxolimab in advanced cancers. The wider study: As their treatment, patients were administered ivuxolimab, an agonistic anti-OX40 (CD134) antibody.

Looked up from germline, CDR1 is MNHNS and CDR2 is SASEGT. V was shortened by 2 bases and J by 0 bases, with 13 bases between the two germline ends. This CDR3 spans 16 amino acids. TCRdb's copy holds only in-frame clones and misses some; the assay was immunoSEQ multiplex PCR. The profile shows about 26,000 clones, around 90% of them singletons. The clonotype comes from an adult with an advanced solid tumor such as melanoma, head and neck, liver or kidney cancer. The sequencing here drew on CD4+ or CD8+ T cells sorted from blood, taken in a trial of the OX40 agonist ivuxolimab. The genes are TRBV6-1 and TRBJ1-1; D not certain. The CDR3 coding sequence is TGTGCCAGCAGTGAATGGGTTGGCCAGTTGAACACTGAAGCTTTCTTT. It codes for CASSEWVGQLNTEAFF.